The 8 T cell receptor beta chains below all came from one sample that was sequenced in a study of persistence of HIV-infected CD4 T cells. The immunoSEQ assay was version 4, run in survey mode. Sequencing was performed with immunoSEQ multiplex PCR; in TCRdb, only in-frame clones are kept and a portion is missing. The data show 30,000 to 45,000 clones, approximately 78% seen once. An overlapping HIV-1 Gag peptide pool stimulated these cells at roughly 1 ug/peptide/mL. Sorted nonresponding memory CD4+ T cells were CD40L-negative, CD69-negative, CD45RO-high. For these TCRs, the target antigens are not known. This specimen was cultured CD4+ T cells from PBMCs, taken from a patient who received antiretroviral therapy. Every receptor here comes from an adult with HIV. The donor label of this sample is uncertain.

V and J are TRBV27 and TRBJ2-5; TRBD2 matches 12 bases. The CDR3 spans 13 residues. Germline CDR1 MNHEY, CDR2 SMNVEV (reference sequence). Trimming at V came to 9 bases and at J to 5 bases, leaving 4 bases not matched to a gene. DNA for the CDR3: TGTGCCAGGGCTAGCGGGGGGGTCGAGACCCAGTACTTC. This codes for CARASGGVETQYF.

CDR3 sequence (DNA): TGTGCCAGCAGCGTCGGTCTCCAAGAGACCCAGTACTTC. This encodes CASSVGLQETQYF. The chain recombines TRBV9 with TRBJ2-5, with D hard to call. The CDR3 runs 13 residues. V lost 2 bases and J 1 base, leaving 6 bases between the germline ends. Germline assignment: CDR1 SGDLS and CDR2 YYNGEE.

As regards this clone: Other DNA sequences within the sample encode an identical CDR3. The chain has TRBV5-1 and TRBJ2-1, with 11 bases identical to TRBD1. The trim removed 4 bases at V and 8 bases at J, leaving 5 bases unmatched. Germline CDR1 and CDR2: SGHRS and YFSETQ. This CDR3 has 14 amino acids. The CDR3 here is CASSQGQGAYEQFF. In DNA, the CDR3 is TGCGCCAGCAGCCAAGGACAGGGGGCGTATGAGCAGTTCTTC.

The chain couples TRBV5-1 to TRBJ1-2; 7 nucleotides align to TRBD1. V shed 4 bases and J 4 bases; nucleotides not matched to a gene: 7. CDR3 length: 14 amino acids. The germline V gene encodes CDR1 SGHRS and CDR2 YFSETQ. For the CDR3, the DNA is TGCGCCAGCAGCATCGACAGGGCAGCCTATGGCTACACCTTC. Its protein product is CASSIDRAAYGYTF.

This clone occurred a few times. The chain couples TRBV6-1 to TRBJ1-6; D might be TRBD1 (5 bases). This CDR3 is 15 amino acids long. CDR1 is MNHNS, CDR2 SASEGT, per germline. V lost 1 base, J lost 8 bases, and 12 bases lay in between. CDR3 sequence reads: CASSEDRQRDSPLHF. CDR3 sequence (DNA): TGTGCCAGCAGTGAAGATAGACAGAGAGATTCACCCCTCCACTTT.

The genes are TRBV7-8 and TRBJ1-5; TRBD1 might be the D (5 bases). CDR1 and CDR2 from the germline V gene are SGHVS and FQNEAQ. The CDR3 runs to 13 residues. Trimming removed 1 base at V and 5 bases at J, with 6 bases between. The CDR3 loop reads CASSLGGDQPQHF. CDR3 DNA: TGTGCCAGCAGCTTAGGAGGGGATCAGCCCCAGCATTTT.

The rearrangement links TRBV28 to TRBJ2-7; 9 bases agree with TRBD2. Germline loops: CDR1 MDHEN, CDR2 SYDVKM. Trimming at V came to 2 bases and at J to 2 bases, leaving 10 bases not matched to a gene. This CDR3 contains 17 residues. Here the CDR3 DNA reads TGTGCCAGCAGTTTAATGCGGGGGGGCTTTTATGCCTACGAGCAGTACTTC. This sequence encodes CASSLMRGGFYAYEQYF. The complete variable domain, with remaining parts taken from reference TRBV28 and TRBJ2-7, reads DVKVTQSSRYLVKRTGEKVFLECVQDMDHENMFWYRQDPGLGLRLIYFSYDVKMKEKGDIPEGYSVSREKKERFSLILESASTNQTSMYLCASSLMRGGFYAYEQYFGPGTRLTVT.

This clone was seen only once. The chain joins TRBV20-1 to TRBJ2-1; 7 positions agree with TRBD2. Germline V gene data show CDR1 as DFQATT and CDR2 as SNEGSKA (reference sequence). V lost 3 bases, J lost 7 bases, and 12 bases stayed unmatched. The CDR3 spans 15 residues. The CDR3 region has the DNA TGCAGTGCTAGTCGGGTGGGCGGGGGAAGGAATGAGCAGTTCTTC. Its protein is CSASRVGGGRNEQFF.